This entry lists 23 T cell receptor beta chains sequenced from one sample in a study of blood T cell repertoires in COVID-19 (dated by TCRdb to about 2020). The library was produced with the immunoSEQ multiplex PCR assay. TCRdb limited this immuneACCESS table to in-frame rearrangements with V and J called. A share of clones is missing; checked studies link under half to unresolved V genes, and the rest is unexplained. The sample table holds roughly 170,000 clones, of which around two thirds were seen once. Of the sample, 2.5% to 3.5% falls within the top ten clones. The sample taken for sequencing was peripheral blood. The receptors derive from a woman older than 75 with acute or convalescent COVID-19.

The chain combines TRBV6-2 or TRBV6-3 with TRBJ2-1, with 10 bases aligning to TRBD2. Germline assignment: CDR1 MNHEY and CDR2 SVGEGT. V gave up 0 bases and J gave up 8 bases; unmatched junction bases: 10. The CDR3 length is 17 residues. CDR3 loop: CASSYSRQREGAHEQFF. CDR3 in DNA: TGTGCCAGCAGTTACTCCCGCCAGCGGGAGGGGGCCCATGAGCAGTTCTTC.

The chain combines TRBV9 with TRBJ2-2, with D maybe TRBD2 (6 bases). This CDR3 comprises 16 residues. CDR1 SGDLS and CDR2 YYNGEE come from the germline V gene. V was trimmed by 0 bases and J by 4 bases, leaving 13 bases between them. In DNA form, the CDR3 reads TGTGCCAGCAGCGTAGCGCGGGGAGGAGGCACCGGGGAGCTGTTTTTT. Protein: CASSVARGGGTGELFF. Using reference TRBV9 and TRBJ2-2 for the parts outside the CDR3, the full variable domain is DSGVTQTPKHLITATGQRVTLRCSPRSGDLSVYWYQQSLDQGLQFLIQYYNGEERAKGNILERFSAQQFPDLHSELNLSSLELGDSALYFCASSVARGGGTGELFFGEGSRLTVL.

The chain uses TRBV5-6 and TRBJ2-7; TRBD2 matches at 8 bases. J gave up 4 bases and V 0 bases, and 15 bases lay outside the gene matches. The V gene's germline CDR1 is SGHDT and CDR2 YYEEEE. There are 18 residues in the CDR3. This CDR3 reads CASSLGVRPSGSVYEQYF. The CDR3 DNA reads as TGTGCCAGCAGCTTGGGTGTACGGCCTAGCGGGTCGGTTTACGAGCAGTACTTC.

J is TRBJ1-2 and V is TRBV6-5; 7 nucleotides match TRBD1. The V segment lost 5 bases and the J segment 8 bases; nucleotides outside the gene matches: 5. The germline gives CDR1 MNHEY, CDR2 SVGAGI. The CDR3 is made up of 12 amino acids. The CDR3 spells CASSRQGWGYTF. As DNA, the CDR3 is TGTGCCAGCAGTCGACAGGGATGGGGCTACACCTTC.

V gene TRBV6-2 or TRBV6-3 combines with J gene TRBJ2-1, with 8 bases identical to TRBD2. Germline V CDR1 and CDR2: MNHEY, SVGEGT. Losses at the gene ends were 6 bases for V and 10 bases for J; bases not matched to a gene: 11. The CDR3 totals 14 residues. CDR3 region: CASSPGLGGREQFF. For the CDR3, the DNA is TGTGCCAGCAGCCCGGGACTAGGGGGGCGGGAGCAGTTCTTC.

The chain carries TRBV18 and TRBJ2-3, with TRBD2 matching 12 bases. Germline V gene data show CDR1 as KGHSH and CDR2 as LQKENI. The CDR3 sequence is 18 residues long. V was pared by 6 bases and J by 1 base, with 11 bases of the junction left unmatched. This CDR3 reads CASSTVTSGSGGTDTQYF. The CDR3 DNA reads TGTGCCAGCTCCACCGTGACTAGCGGGAGTGGAGGCACAGATACGCAGTATTTT.

The chain's CDR3 is CATSRDPGGYGYTF. DNA for the CDR3: TGTGCCACCAGCAGAGATCCGGGGGGTTATGGCTACACCTTC. This chain connects TRBV15 to TRBJ1-2; D is possibly TRBD1 (5 bases). Trimming removed 0 bases from V and 5 bases from J, with 10 bases in between. The CDR3 is made up of 14 amino acids. CDR1 is LNHNV, CDR2 YYDKDF, per germline (reference sequence).

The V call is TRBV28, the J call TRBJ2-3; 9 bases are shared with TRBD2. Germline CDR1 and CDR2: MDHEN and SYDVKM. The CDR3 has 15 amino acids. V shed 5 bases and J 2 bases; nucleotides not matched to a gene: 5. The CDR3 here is CASSPSGVNTDTQYF. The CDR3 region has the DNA TGTGCCAGCAGTCCTAGCGGGGTCAACACAGATACGCAGTATTTT.

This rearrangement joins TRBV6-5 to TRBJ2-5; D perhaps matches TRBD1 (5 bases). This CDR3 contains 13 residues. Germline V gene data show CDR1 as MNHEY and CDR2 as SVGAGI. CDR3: CVPEAGCGETQYF. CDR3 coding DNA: TGTGTCCCTGAAGCAGGGTGTGGAGAGACCCAGTACTTC.

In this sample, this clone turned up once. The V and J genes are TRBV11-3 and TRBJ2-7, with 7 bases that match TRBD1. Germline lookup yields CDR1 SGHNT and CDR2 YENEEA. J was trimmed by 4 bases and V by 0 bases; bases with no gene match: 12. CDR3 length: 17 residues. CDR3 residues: CASSLESPGTVAYEQYF. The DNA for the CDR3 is TGTGCCAGCAGCTTAGAGAGCCCCGGGACAGTTGCTTACGAGCAGTACTTC.

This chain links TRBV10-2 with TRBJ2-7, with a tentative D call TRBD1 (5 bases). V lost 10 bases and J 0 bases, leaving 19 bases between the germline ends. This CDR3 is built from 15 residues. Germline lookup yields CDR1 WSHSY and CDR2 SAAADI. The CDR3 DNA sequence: TGCGCCAACGCACCTCGACAGAAACCCTCCTACGAGCAGTACTTC. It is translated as CANAPRQKPSYEQYF.

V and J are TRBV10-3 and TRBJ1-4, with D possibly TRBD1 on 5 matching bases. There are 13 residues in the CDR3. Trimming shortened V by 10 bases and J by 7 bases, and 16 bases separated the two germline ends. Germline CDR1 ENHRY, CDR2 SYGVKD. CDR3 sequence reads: CATEGVNSEKLFF. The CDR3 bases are TGTGCCACGGAAGGGGTTAATAGTGAAAAACTGTTTTTT.

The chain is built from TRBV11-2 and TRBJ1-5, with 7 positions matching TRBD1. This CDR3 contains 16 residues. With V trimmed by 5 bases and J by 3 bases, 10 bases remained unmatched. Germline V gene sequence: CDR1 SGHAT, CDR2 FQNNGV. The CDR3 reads CASSPGTAIYNQPQHF. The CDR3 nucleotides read TGTGCCAGCAGCCCCGGGACAGCCATTTACAATCAGCCCCAGCATTTT.

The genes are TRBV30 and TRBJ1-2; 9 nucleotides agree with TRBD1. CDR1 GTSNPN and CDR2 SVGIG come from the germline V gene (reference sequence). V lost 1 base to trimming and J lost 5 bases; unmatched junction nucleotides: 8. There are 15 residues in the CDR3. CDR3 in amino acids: CAWSDNRGPVYGYTF. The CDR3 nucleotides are TGTGCCTGGAGTGATAACAGGGGGCCGGTATATGGCTACACCTTC. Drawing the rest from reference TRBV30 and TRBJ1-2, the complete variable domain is SQTIHQWPATLVQPVGSPLSLECTVEGTSNPNLYWYRQAAGRGLQLLFYSVGIGQISSEVPQNLSASRPQDRQFILSSKKLLLSDSGFYLCAWSDNRGPVYGYTFGSGTRLTVV.

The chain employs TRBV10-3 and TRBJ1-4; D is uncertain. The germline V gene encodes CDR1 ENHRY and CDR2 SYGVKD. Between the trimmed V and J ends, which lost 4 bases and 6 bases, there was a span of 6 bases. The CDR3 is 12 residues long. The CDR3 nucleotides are TGTGCCATCAGTGCCCGGGATGAAAAACTGTTTTTT. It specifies CAISARDEKLFF.

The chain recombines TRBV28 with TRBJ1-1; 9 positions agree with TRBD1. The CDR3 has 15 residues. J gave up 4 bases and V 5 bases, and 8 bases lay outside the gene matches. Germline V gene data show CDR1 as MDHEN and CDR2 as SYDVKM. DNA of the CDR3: TGTGCCAGCAGTCTACAGGGGGCGTTTGGCACTGAAGCTTTCTTT. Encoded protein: CASSLQGAFGTEAFF.

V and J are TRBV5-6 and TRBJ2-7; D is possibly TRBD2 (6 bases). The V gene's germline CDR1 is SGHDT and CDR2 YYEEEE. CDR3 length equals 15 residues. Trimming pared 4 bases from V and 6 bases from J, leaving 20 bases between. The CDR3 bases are TGTGCCAGCAGCCCCCCGGTGGGGGGAGTAGGCGAGCAGTACTTC. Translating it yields CASSPPVGGVGEQYF.

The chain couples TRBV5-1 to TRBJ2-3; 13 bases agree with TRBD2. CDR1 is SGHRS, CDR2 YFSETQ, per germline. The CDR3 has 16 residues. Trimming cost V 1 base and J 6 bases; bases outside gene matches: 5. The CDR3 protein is CASSLWGTSGTDTQYF. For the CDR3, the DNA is TGCGCCAGCAGCTTGTGGGGGACTAGCGGGACGGATACGCAGTATTTT.

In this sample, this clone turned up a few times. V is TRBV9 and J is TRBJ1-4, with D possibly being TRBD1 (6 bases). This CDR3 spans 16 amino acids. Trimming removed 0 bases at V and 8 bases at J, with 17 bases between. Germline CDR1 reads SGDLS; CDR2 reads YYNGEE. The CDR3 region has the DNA TGTGCCAGCAGCGTAGAAGGCGCAGGGGCGGGCGAAAAACTGTTTTTT. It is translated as CASSVEGAGAGEKLFF.

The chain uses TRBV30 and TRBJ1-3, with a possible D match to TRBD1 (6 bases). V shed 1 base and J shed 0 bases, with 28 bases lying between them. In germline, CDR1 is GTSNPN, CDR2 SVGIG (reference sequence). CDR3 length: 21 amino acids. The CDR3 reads CAWSAMAGAFGIGGSGNTIYF. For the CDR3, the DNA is TGTGCCTGGAGTGCTATGGCAGGGGCCTTTGGAATAGGGGGCTCTGGAAACACCATATATTTT.

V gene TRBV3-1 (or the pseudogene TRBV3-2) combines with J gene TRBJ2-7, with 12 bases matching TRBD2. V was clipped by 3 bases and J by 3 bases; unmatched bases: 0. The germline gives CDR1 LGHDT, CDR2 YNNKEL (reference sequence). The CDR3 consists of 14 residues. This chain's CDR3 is CASSQTSGSYEQYF. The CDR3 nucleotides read TGTGCCAGCAGCCAGACTAGCGGGAGCTACGAGCAGTACTTC.

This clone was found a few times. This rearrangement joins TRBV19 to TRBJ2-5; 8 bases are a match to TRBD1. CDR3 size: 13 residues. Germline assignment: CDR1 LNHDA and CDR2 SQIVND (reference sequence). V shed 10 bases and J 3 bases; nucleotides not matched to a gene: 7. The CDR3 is CATGQGNEETQYF. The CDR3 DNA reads TGTGCCACCGGACAGGGCAACGAAGAGACCCAGTACTTC. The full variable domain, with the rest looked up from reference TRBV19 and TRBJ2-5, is DGGITQSPKYLFRKEGQNVTLSCEQNLNHDAMYWYRQDPGQGLRLIYYSQIVNDFQKGDIAEGYSVSREKKESFPLTVTSAQKNPTAFYLCATGQGNEETQYFGPGTRLLVL.

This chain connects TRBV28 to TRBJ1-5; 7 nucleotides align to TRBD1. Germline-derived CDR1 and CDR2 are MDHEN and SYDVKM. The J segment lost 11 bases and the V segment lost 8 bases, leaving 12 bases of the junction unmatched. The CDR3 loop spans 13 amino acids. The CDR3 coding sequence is TGTGCCAGCCAAAGACAGGGTCCTCCGACCCAGCATTTT. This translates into CASQRQGPPTQHF.